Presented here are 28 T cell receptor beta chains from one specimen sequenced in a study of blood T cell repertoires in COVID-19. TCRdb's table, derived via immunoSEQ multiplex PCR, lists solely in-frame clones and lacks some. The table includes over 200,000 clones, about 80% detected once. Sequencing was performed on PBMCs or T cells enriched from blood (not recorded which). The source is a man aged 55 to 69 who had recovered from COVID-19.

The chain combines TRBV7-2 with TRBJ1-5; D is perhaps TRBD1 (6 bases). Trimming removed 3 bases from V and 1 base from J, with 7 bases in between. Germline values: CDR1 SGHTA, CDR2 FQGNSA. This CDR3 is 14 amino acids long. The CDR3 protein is CASSFQGSNQPQHF. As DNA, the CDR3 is TGTGCCAGCAGCTTTCAGGGGAGCAATCAGCCCCAGCATTTT.

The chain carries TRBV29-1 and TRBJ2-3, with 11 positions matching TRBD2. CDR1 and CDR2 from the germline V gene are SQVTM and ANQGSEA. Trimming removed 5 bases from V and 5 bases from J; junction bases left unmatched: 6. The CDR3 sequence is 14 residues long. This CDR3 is CSVSQGTSGDTQYF. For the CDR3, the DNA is TGCAGCGTTTCCCAGGGGACTAGCGGAGATACGCAGTATTTT.

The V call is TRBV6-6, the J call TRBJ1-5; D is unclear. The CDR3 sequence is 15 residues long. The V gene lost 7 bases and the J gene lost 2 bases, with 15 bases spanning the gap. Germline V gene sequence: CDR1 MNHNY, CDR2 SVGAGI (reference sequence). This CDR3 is CASTSGGAGNQPQHF. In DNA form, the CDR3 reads TGTGCCAGCACCTCGGGAGGCGCGGGCAATCAGCCCCAGCATTTT.

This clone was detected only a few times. CDR3 protein: CASSLLGSSGNTIYF. Written as DNA, the CDR3 is TGTGCCAGCAGCTTGCTGGGGAGCTCTGGAAACACCATATATTTT. The V gene is TRBV5-6, the J gene TRBJ1-3; no clear D gene. The CDR3 loop spans 15 amino acids. V lost 1 base and J lost 0, with 8 bases in between. CDR1 is SGHDT and CDR2 is YYEEEE in the germline V gene.

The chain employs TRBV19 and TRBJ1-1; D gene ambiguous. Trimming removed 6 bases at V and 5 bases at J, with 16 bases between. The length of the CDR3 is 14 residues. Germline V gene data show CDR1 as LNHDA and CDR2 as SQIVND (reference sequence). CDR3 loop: CASRPLEGTTEAFF. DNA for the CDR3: TGTGCCAGTAGGCCTCTTGAGGGAACAACTGAAGCTTTCTTT. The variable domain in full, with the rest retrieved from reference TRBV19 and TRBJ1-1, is DGGITQSPKYLFRKEGQNVTLSCEQNLNHDAMYWYRQDPGQGLRLIYYSQIVNDFQKGDIAEGYSVSREKKESFPLTVTSAQKNPTAFYLCASRPLEGTTEAFFGQGTRLTVV.

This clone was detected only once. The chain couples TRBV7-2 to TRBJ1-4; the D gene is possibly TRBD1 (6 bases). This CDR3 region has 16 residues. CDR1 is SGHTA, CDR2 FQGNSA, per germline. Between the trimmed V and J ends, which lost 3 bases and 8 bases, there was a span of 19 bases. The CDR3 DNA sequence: TGTGCCAGCAGCTTCCAAGGGGCAGGGGCACAGGAAAAACTGTTTTTT. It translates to CASSFQGAGAQEKLFF.

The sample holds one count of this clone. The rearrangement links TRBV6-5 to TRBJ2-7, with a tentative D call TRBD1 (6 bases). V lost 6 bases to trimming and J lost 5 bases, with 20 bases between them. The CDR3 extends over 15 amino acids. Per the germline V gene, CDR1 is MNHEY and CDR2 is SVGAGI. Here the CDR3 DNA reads TGTGCCAGCAGCCAGCCTGGGGGCAGGGACCACGAGCAGTACTTC. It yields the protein CASSQPGGRDHEQYF.

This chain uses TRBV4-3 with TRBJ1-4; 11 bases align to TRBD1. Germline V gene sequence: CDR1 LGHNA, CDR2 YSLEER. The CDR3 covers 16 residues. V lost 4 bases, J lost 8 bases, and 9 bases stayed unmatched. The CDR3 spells CASSPGDRGSGEKLFF. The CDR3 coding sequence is TGCGCCAGCAGCCCGGGGGACAGGGGGAGTGGAGAAAAACTGTTTTTT.

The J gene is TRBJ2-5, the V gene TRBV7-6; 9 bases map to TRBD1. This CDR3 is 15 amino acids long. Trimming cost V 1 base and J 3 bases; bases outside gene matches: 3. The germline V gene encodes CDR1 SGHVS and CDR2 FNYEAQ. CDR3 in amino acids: CASSLDRGRKETQYF. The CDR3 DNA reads TGTGCCAGCAGCTTAGACAGGGGGCGGAAAGAGACCCAGTACTTC.

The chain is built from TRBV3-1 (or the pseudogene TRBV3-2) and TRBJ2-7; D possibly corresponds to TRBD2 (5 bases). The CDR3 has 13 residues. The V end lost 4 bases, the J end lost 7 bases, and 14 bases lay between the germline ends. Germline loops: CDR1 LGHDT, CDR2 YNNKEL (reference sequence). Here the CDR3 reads CASSPGSDLEQYF. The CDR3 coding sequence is TGTGCCAGCAGCCCGGGGTCGGACCTGGAGCAGTACTTC.

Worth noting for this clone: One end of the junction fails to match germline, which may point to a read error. The CDR3 sequence is CASSLDGGSGLDTRYF. CDR3 bases: TGTGCCAGCAGCTTAGACGGGGGATCGGGTCTGGATACGCGGTATTTT. The genes are TRBV7-2 and TRBJ2-3, with D perhaps TRBD2 (6 bases). The CDR3 contains 16 residues. Germline V gene lookup returns CDR1 SGHTA and CDR2 FQGNSA.

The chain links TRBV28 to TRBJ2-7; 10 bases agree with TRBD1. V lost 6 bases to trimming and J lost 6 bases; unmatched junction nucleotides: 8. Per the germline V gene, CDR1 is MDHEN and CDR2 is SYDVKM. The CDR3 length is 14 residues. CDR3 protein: CASSSGQGVSEQYF. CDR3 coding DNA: TGTGCCAGCAGCTCCGGACAGGGGGTCTCCGAGCAGTACTTC.

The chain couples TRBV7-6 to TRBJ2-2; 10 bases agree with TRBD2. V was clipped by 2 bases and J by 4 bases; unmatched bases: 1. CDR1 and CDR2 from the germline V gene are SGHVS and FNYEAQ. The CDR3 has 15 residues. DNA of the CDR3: TGTGCCAGCAGCTTACCTAGCGGGGGCACCGGGGAGCTGTTTTTT. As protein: CASSLPSGGTGELFF.

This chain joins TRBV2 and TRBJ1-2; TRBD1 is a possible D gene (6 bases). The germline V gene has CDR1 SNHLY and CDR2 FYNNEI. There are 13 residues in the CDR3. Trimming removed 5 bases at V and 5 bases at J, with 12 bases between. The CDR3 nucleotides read TGTGCCAGCAGTCAGGGGACGGGGTATGGCTACACCTTC. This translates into CASSQGTGYGYTF.

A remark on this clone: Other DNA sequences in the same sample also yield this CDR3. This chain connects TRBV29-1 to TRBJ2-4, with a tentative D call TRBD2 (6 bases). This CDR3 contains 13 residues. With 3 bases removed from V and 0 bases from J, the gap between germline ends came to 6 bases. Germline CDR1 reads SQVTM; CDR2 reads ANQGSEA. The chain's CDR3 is CSVEGGAKNIQYF. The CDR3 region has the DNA TGCAGCGTTGAGGGGGGAGCCAAAAACATTCAGTACTTC.

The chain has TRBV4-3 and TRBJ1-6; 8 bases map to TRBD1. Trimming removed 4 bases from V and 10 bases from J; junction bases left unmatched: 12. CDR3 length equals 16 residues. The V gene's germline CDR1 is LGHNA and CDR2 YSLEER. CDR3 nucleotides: TGCGCCAGCAGCCCCTCCCGTAGGACAGGGAGCTCACCCCTCCACTTT. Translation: CASSPSRRTGSSPLHF.

CDR3 sequence: CASSLDGTANQPQHF. CDR3 nucleotide sequence: TGTGCCAGCAGCTTAGACGGGACAGCAAATCAGCCCCAGCATTTT. The J gene is TRBJ1-5, the V gene TRBV11-2, with 7 nucleotides matching TRBD1. Germline assignment: CDR1 SGHAT and CDR2 FQNNGV. CDR3 length: 15 amino acids. The ends lost 0 bases at V and 4 bases at J; junction bases unmatched: 3.

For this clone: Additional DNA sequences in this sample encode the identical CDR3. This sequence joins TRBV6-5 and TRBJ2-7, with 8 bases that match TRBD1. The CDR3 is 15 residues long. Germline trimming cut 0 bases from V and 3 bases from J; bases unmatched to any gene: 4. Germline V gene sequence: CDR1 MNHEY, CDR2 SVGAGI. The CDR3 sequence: CASSYSGQGIYEQYF. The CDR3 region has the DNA TGTGCCAGCAGTTACTCAGGACAGGGAATCTACGAGCAGTACTTC.

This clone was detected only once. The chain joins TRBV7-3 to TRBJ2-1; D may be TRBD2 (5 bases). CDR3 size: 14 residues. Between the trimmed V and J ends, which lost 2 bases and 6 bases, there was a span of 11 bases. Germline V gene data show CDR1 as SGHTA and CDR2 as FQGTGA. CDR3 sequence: CASSLEGKSNEQFF. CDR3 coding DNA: TGTGCCAGCAGCTTAGAGGGAAAAAGCAATGAGCAGTTCTTC.

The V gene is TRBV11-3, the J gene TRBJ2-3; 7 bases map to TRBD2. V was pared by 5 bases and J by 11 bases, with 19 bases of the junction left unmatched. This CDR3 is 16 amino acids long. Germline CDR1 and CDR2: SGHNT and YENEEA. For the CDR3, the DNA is TGTGCCAGCAGCCAAACTCCCCTGTGGGGGGGGTTTAGGCAGTATTTT. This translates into CASSQTPLWGGFRQYF.

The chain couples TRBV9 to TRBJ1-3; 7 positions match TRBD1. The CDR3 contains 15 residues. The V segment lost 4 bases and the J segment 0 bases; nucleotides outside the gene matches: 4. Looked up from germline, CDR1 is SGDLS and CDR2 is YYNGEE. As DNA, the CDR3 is TGTGCCAGCAGCTCAGGACAGGCCTCTGGAAACACCATATATTTT. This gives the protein CASSSGQASGNTIYF.

The CDR3 bases are TGTGCCAGCAGCTGGGGGCGAAACACTGAAGCTTTCTTT. It yields the protein CASSWGRNTEAFF. The chain recombines TRBV11-1 with TRBJ1-1, with a weak D call TRBD1 (6 bases). The CDR3 loop spans 13 amino acids. Between the trimmed V and J ends, which lost 4 bases and 2 bases, there was a span of 8 bases. CDR1 is SGHAT and CDR2 is FQDESV in the germline V gene (reference sequence).

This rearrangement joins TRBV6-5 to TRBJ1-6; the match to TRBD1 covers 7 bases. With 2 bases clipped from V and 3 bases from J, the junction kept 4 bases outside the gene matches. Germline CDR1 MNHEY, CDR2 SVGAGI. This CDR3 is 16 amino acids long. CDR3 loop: CASSYEGAGYNSPLHF. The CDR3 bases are TGTGCCAGCAGTTACGAGGGGGCCGGCTATAATTCACCCCTCCACTTT.

The CDR3: CASSRVNTEAFF. DNA of the CDR3: TGTGCCAGCAGCCGGGTGAACACTGAAGCTTTCTTT. This rearrangement joins TRBV11-3 to TRBJ1-1; the D is unclear. The CDR3 has 12 residues. V lost 5 bases and J lost 0, with 4 bases in between. Germline CDR1 is SGHNT and CDR2 is YENEEA.

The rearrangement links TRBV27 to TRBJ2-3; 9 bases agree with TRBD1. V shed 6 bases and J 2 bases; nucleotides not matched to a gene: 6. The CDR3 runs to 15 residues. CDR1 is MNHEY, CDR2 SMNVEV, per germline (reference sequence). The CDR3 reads CASSNRGRPTDTQYF. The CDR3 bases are TGTGCCAGCAGCAACAGGGGGCGCCCCACAGATACGCAGTATTTT.

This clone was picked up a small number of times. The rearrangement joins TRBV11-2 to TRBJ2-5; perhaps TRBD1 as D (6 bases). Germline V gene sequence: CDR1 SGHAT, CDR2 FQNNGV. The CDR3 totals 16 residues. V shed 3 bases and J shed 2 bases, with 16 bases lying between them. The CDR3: CASSFIPGQFQETQYF. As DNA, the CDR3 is TGTGCCAGCAGCTTTATACCCGGACAGTTTCAAGAGACCCAGTACTTC.

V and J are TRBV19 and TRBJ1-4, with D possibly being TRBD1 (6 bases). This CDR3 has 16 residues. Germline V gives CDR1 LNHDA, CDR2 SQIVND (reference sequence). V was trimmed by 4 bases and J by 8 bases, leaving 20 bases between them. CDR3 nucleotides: TGTGCCAGTAGTACCGGATTAGGACAGTACTTGGAAAAACTGTTTTTT. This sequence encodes CASSTGLGQYLEKLFF.

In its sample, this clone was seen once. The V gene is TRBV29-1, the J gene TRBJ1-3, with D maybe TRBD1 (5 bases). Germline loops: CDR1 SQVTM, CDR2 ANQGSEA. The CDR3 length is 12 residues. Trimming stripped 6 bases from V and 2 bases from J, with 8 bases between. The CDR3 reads CSVQVPGNTIYF. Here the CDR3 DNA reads TGCAGCGTACAGGTGCCTGGAAACACCATATATTTT.